Below, 24 T cell receptor beta chains from the same sample are listed, as sequenced in a study of graft-versus-host responses after intestinal transplantation. Profiling relied on immunoSEQ multiplex PCR, and the TCRdb table lists in-frame clones only, not all of them. The sample lists 100,000 or so clones, about 93% occurring once. The antigens for these receptors are not known. This sample comprised unstimulated CD4+ T cells sorted from spleen or lymph node cells, obtained before intestinal transplant. The receptors originated from a human donor who received an intestinal transplant.

This sequence joins TRBV4-2 and TRBJ1-1; 8 bases are shared with TRBD1. The CDR3 consists of 16 residues. Germline lookup yields CDR1 LGHNA and CDR2 YNFKEQ. J was trimmed by 5 bases and V by 4 bases; bases with no gene match: 12. CDR3 region: CASSLYTGQGGTEAFF. CDR3 DNA sequence: TGTGCCAGCAGCCTCTACACCGGACAGGGAGGGACTGAAGCTTTCTTT.

This chain uses TRBV11-2 with TRBJ1-1, with 9 bases aligning to TRBD1. Germline V lookup: CDR1 SGHAT, CDR2 FQNNGV. This CDR3 contains 16 residues. Trimming at V came to 5 bases and at J to 1 base, leaving 8 bases not matched to a gene. CDR3 sequence reads: CASSRRTGVGNTEAFF. Written as DNA, the CDR3 is TGTGCCAGCAGCCGACGGACAGGGGTAGGGAACACTGAAGCTTTCTTT.

The chain employs TRBV10-1 and TRBJ1-2; 7 bases are a match to TRBD1. In germline, CDR1 is WNHNN, CDR2 SYGVQD (reference sequence). V gave up 7 bases and J gave up 4 bases; unmatched junction bases: 12. This CDR3 region has 15 residues. Here the CDR3 DNA reads TGCGCCAGCAAGCACCAGACAGGGTTCGGCTATGGCTACACCTTC. Protein sequence: CASKHQTGFGYGYTF.

The chain recombines TRBV7-8 with TRBJ1-5; 7 positions match TRBD1. Germline CDR1 and CDR2: SGHVS and FQNEAQ. The CDR3 contains 18 residues. The V segment lost 2 bases and the J segment 4 bases; nucleotides outside the gene matches: 14. The CDR3 spells CASSLFLGGRDVNQPQHF. As DNA, the CDR3 is TGTGCCAGCAGCTTATTCTTAGGGGGCAGGGATGTTAATCAGCCCCAGCATTTT.

The J gene is TRBJ2-7, the V gene TRBV30; D is unclear. V was shortened by 1 base and J by 0 bases, with 7 bases between the two germline ends. The germline V gene has CDR1 GTSNPN and CDR2 SVGIG (reference sequence). The CDR3 is 13 amino acids. The CDR3 loop reads CAWSELLSYEQYF. In DNA form, the CDR3 reads TGTGCCTGGAGTGAACTACTCTCCTACGAGCAGTACTTC.

V usage is TRBV5-1 and J usage is TRBJ1-4, with D tentatively TRBD1 (5 bases). V was pared by 4 bases and J by 8 bases, with 18 bases between. The CDR3 totals 15 residues. CDR1 SGHRS and CDR2 YFSETQ come from the germline V gene. CDR3 loop: CASSLLLGEAEKLFF. The CDR3, as DNA: TGCGCCAGCAGCCTTCTTTTGGGGGAGGCGGAAAAACTGTTTTTT.

This rearrangement joins TRBV28 to TRBJ2-1, with unresolved D. CDR3 length equals 14 residues. CDR1 and CDR2 from the germline V gene are MDHEN and SYDVKM. V was trimmed by 3 bases and J by 0 bases, leaving 6 bases between them. The CDR3 DNA follows: TGTGCCAGCAGTTTCCCTAGCTCCTACAATGAGCAGTTCTTC. It codes for CASSFPSSYNEQFF. The full variable domain, with the rest looked up from reference TRBV28 and TRBJ2-1, is DVKVTQSSRYLVKRTGEKVFLECVQDMDHENMFWYRQDPGLGLRLIYFSYDVKMKEKGDIPEGYSVSREKKERFSLILESASTNQTSMYLCASSFPSSYNEQFFGPGTRLTVL.

V and J are TRBV11-3 and TRBJ2-7; D unresolved. CDR1 is SGHNT and CDR2 is YENEEA in the germline V gene. The CDR3 spans 16 residues. V gave up 1 base and J gave up 0 bases, with 13 bases separating them. CDR3 sequence reads: CASSLARIASSYEQYF. The CDR3 nucleotides are TGTGCCAGCAGCTTAGCCCGAATCGCCAGCTCCTACGAGCAGTACTTC.

The chain is built from TRBV4-1 and TRBJ2-7; no clear D gene. Germline V gives CDR1 MGHRA, CDR2 YSYEKL. This CDR3 has 15 residues. V lost 0 bases and J 3 bases, leaving 12 bases between the germline ends. CDR3 sequence: CASSQDLNAYYEQYF. In DNA form, the CDR3 reads TGCGCCAGCAGCCAAGACTTAAACGCCTACTACGAGCAGTACTTC.

This clone was counted a single time. The V and J genes are TRBV7-2 and TRBJ2-7; D may be TRBD2 (6 bases). The CDR3 totals 14 residues. V was shortened by 4 bases and J by 3 bases, with 13 bases between the two germline ends. Germline loops: CDR1 SGHTA, CDR2 FQGNSA. The CDR3 reads CASSSKGLNYEQYF. CDR3 DNA: TGTGCCAGCAGCTCCAAGGGACTCAACTACGAGCAGTACTTC.

This sequence joins TRBV2 and TRBJ2-7; 12 bases line up with TRBD2. The germline V gene has CDR1 SNHLY and CDR2 FYNNEI. The ends lost 7 bases at V and 6 bases at J; junction bases unmatched: 10. CDR3 size: 15 residues. This chain's CDR3 is CASKQTSGRVTEQYF. The CDR3, as DNA: TGTGCCAGCAAACAGACTAGCGGGAGAGTGACCGAGCAGTACTTC.

This clone has just one count. The V and J genes are TRBV30 and TRBJ1-4; D ambiguous. CDR1 and CDR2 from the germline V gene are GTSNPN and SVGIG (reference sequence). The germline V and J ends were trimmed by 2 bases and 8 bases, with 12 bases remaining between them. This CDR3 is 13 amino acids long. As DNA, the CDR3 is TGTGCCTGGAGTTTGGGAGTTAGGGAAAAACTGTTTTTT. Translated: CAWSLGVREKLFF.

This chain joins TRBV5-1 and TRBJ2-7; possibly TRBD2 for D (6 bases). Germline CDR1 is SGHRS and CDR2 is YFSETQ. V lost 0 bases, J lost 0 bases, and 13 bases lay in between. CDR3 size: 16 residues. CDR3 nucleotide sequence: TGCGCCAGCAGCTTGGAATCGGGGGTGCTCTCCTACGAGCAGTACTTC. Translation gives CASSLESGVLSYEQYF. Full variable domain (missing parts from reference TRBV5-1 and TRBJ2-7): KAGVTQTPRYLIKTRGQQVTLSCSPISGHRSVSWYQQTPGQGLQFLFEYFSETQRNKGNFPGRFSGRQFSNSRSEMNVSTLELGDSALYLCASSLESGVLSYEQYFGPGTRLTVT.

The chain joins TRBV30 to TRBJ2-5; 8 nucleotides match TRBD2. The J call may be incorrect, as the DNA end agrees better with TRBJ2-7. This CDR3 is 13 amino acids long. Germline V gene data show CDR1 as GTSNPN and CDR2 as SVGIG (reference sequence). The DNA of the CDR3 is TGTGCCTGGAGTCCCGGGACTAGAGGCGAGCAGTACTTC. It specifies CAWSPGTRGEQYF.

The chain combines TRBV7-9 with TRBJ2-7; 7 bases match TRBD1. This CDR3 contains 13 residues. The germline V gene has CDR1 SEHNR and CDR2 FQNEAQ (reference sequence). Trimming at V came to 4 bases and at J to 0 bases, leaving 0 bases not matched to a gene. This CDR3 is CASSWDSSYEQYF. CDR3 nucleotide sequence: TGTGCCAGCAGCTGGGACAGCTCCTACGAGCAGTACTTC. Drawing the rest from reference TRBV7-9 and TRBJ2-7, the complete variable domain is DTGVSQNPRHKITKRGQNVTFRCDPISEHNRLYWYRQTLGQGPEFLTYFQNEAQLEKSRLLSDRFSAERPKGSFSTLEIQRTEQGDSAMYLCASSWDSSYEQYFGPGTRLTVT.

The chain has TRBV5-1 and TRBJ1-2; TRBD1 aligns across 7 bases. Germline lookup yields CDR1 SGHRS and CDR2 YFSETQ. V lost 3 bases to trimming and J lost 5 bases; unmatched junction nucleotides: 10. The CDR3 is made up of 15 amino acids. CDR3 residues: CASSSDGNRGYGYTF. The CDR3 region has the DNA TGCGCCAGCAGCTCCGACGGGAACAGGGGTTATGGCTACACCTTC.

This clone occurred once. The J gene is TRBJ2-3, the V gene TRBV25-1; 13 positions agree with TRBD2. V lost 4 bases, J lost 6 bases, and 10 bases stayed unmatched. This CDR3 has 17 residues. Germline CDR1 reads MGHDK; CDR2 reads SYGVNS. The CDR3 DNA follows: TGTGCCAGCAGTGCAAATCCCGGGACTAGCGGGACGGATACGCAGTATTTT. Translating gives CASSANPGTSGTDTQYF.

J is TRBJ2-1 and V is TRBV29-1, with 7 bases that match TRBD2. The CDR3 is 13 amino acids. V shed 5 bases and J 2 bases; nucleotides not matched to a gene: 3. Per germline, CDR1 SQVTM and CDR2 ANQGSEA. The CDR3 coding sequence is TGCAGCGTTCGAGCGGGGACCTACAATGAGCAGTTCTTC. Translating it yields CSVRAGTYNEQFF.

The rearrangement links TRBV4-1 to TRBJ1-5, with no clear D. The CDR3 has 15 residues. With 1 base removed from V and 0 bases from J, the gap between germline ends came to 7 bases. Germline values: CDR1 MGHRA, CDR2 YSYEKL. The CDR3 DNA sequence: TGCGCCAGCAGCCAAGGCCTATATAGCAATCAGCCCCAGCATTTT. Residues: CASSQGLYSNQPQHF.

The chain carries TRBV11-2 and TRBJ2-7, with 14 bases aligning to TRBD2. Germline V gene sequence: CDR1 SGHAT, CDR2 FQNNGV. J lost 5 bases, V lost 4 bases, and 4 bases had no gene match. This CDR3 spans 15 amino acids. The CDR3: CASSSGTSGGHEQYF. CDR3 nucleotide sequence: TGTGCCAGCAGCTCTGGGACTAGCGGGGGTCACGAGCAGTACTTC.

This clone was seen once. The V and J genes are TRBV9 and TRBJ2-7, with D possibly TRBD1 on 6 matching bases. Germline CDR1 and CDR2: SGDLS and YYNGEE. CDR3 length equals 14 residues. The ends were cut back, 1 base at V and 1 base at J, with 9 bases in the middle. As DNA, the CDR3 is TGTGCCAGCAGCGTATCAGGACAGTCCTACGAGCAGTACTTC. It yields the protein CASSVSGQSYEQYF. The variable domain in full, completed from reference TRBV9 and TRBJ2-7, reads DSGVTQTPKHLITATGQRVTLRCSPRSGDLSVYWYQQSLDQGLQFLIQYYNGEERAKGNILERFSAQQFPDLHSELNLSSLELGDSALYFCASSVSGQSYEQYFGPGTRLTVT.

This clone was observed once. The rearrangement joins TRBV18 to TRBJ2-5; D is perhaps TRBD1 (6 bases). The CDR3 length is 15 residues. Trimming took off 3 bases at V and 3 bases at J, with 14 bases between the two ends. The germline gives CDR1 KGHSH, CDR2 LQKENI. The CDR3 region is CASSPNRVEKETQYF. The CDR3 bases are TGTGCCAGCTCACCTAACAGGGTTGAGAAAGAGACCCAGTACTTC.

The chain combines TRBV19 with TRBJ2-4, with D tentatively TRBD2 (7 bases). V dropped 3 bases and J dropped 5 bases, with 11 bases sitting between them. Germline CDR1 and CDR2: LNHDA and SQIVND (reference sequence). The CDR3 covers 14 residues. The CDR3 DNA sequence: TGTGCCAGTAGTATTGGGGGGGGGCAAAACATTCAGTACTTC. Translating gives CASSIGGGQNIQYF.

The chain combines TRBV5-1 with TRBJ2-1, with 7 bases lining up with TRBD1. The CDR3 is 19 residues long. Trimming removed 0 bases from V and 0 bases from J; junction bases left unmatched: 12. Germline V gives CDR1 SGHRS, CDR2 YFSETQ. The CDR3 loop reads CASSLGQGRLFSSYNEQFF. The DNA for the CDR3 is TGCGCCAGCAGCTTGGGACAGGGAAGGTTGTTTAGCTCCTACAATGAGCAGTTCTTC.